This is a list of T cell receptor beta chains from one sample in a study of Graves' ophthalmopathy and Graves' hyperthyroidism. MiXCR, run by TCRdb on the multiplex PCR reads, gives a single entry per CDR3 protein. Here the sample spans 600,000 to 650,000 distinct CDR3 sequences, about 20% being singletons. The specimen was peripheral blood. The receptor set was obtained from a woman between 18 and 29 years old with stable Graves' hyperthyroidism. Some clones in this sample may be carry-over from other donors' samples. Both conserved end residues are part of each CDR3.

j_gene	v_gene	len	CDR3aa
TRBJ2-4	TRBV20-1	12	CSARGGVYIQYF
TRBJ1-4	TRBV6-5	15	CASSYLTGHNEKLFF
TRBJ1-1	TRBV27	16	CASSSRGGGLNTEAFF
TRBJ1-2	TRBV7-2	14	CASSRGQGGYGYTF
TRBJ2-5	TRBV6-1	13	CASRARDQETQYF
TRBJ2-7	TRBV12-3/TRBV12-4	11	CASSQTKEQYF
TRBJ1-2	TRBV12-3/TRBV12-4	17	CASRSSGLSRANYGYTF
TRBJ2-7	TRBV30	14	CAWANRVTAYEQYF
TRBJ1-5	TRBV6-5	14	CASEGGGLNQPQHF
TRBJ2-5	TRBV24-1	15	CATSERTEGTETQYF
TRBJ2-6	TRBV19	18	CASSILAGVSSGANVLTF
TRBJ2-7	TRBV6-1	15	CASSDPSGRFYEQYF
TRBJ2-2	TRBV7-7	15	CASSLGTGITGELFF
TRBJ2-5	TRBV6-1	11	CASSERFGFYF
TRBJ1-2	TRBV6-1	12	CASSPGGSGYTF
TRBJ2-7	TRBV4-1	16	CASSQDPGQGTYEQYF
TRBJ2-5	TRBV12-3/TRBV12-4	14	CASSLGGGQETQYF
TRBJ1-5	TRBV12-3/TRBV12-4	14	CASSWGYSNQPQHF
TRBJ1-5	TRBV27	12	CASRGQVEPQHF
TRBJ1-3	TRBV11-2	15	CASSQDRAAGNTIYF
TRBJ1-6	TRBV5-5	15	CASSFDRFGNSPLHF
TRBJ2-7	TRBV12-3/TRBV12-4	16	CASSLGLAGGTYEQYF
TRBJ1-2	TRBV27	13	CASSNSGTGGYTF
TRBJ2-7	TRBV28	13	CASGRQGADEQYF
TRBJ1-2	TRBV12-3/TRBV12-4	14	CASSRGRGEYGYTF
TRBJ2-7	TRBV13	14	CASSSGRTGEEQYF
TRBJ1-1	TRBV6-1	15	CASKGTGGPDAEAFF
TRBJ1-2	TRBV6-1	17	CASSEAHGQTGHYGYTF
TRBJ1-1	TRBV12-3/TRBV12-4	12	CASSFSRGEAFF
TRBJ2-7	TRBV7-9	14	CASSFIGGSYEQYF
TRBJ2-7	TRBV24-1	13	CATSAANSYEQYF
TRBJ2-7	TRBV7-9	13	CASSLGQGAEQYF
TRBJ2-7	TRBV12-3/TRBV12-4	15	CASSFVGQAGGEQYF
TRBJ2-7	TRBV6-1	16	CASTHYRTGTTYEQYF
TRBJ2-7	TRBV11-1	16	CASSPPTGIDSYEQYF
TRBJ2-7	TRBV6-1	14	CASSEAGQNYEQYF
TRBJ2-7	TRBV7-2	13	CASSLYHSYEQYF
TRBJ2-5	TRBV11-2	11	CASREVETQYF
TRBJ2-5	TRBV20-1	14	CSASRGGGTETQYF
TRBJ1-3	TRBV11-1	16	CASNPEAGNSGNTIYF